These 26 T cell receptor beta chains share one sample of origin, sequenced in a study of shared clonotypes between healthy human individuals. The repertoire was sequenced with immunoSEQ multiplex PCR; TCRdb's copy has only in-frame clones and lacks some. The profile shows a few million clones, more than 80% of them singletons. Specimen: naive CD4+ T cells from PBMCs. Specified subset: CD45RA+ positively selected. The receptor set was obtained from a man between 18 and 29 years old in good health. Some clones in this sample may be carry-over from other donors' samples.

V is TRBV6-4 and J is TRBJ2-1; 8 bases are shared with TRBD2. Germline V gene lookup returns CDR1 MRHNA and CDR2 SNTAGT. The ends lost 2 bases at V and 7 bases at J; junction bases unmatched: 10. This CDR3 is built from 16 residues. CDR3 sequence: CASSDAAIAGKNEQFF. Written as DNA, the CDR3 is TGTGCCAGCAGTGACGCCGCGATAGCGGGGAAGAATGAGCAGTTCTTC.

This clone was found once. The rearrangement links TRBV12-5 to TRBJ2-3; TRBD2 agrees at 8 bases. This CDR3 has 16 amino acids. The V segment lost 4 bases and the J segment 1 base; nucleotides outside the gene matches: 7. Germline lookup yields CDR1 LGHNT and CDR2 FRNRAP. The CDR3 is CASGYRLTSGTDTQYF. The CDR3 region has the DNA TGTGCTAGTGGTTACCGCCTGACTAGCGGCACAGATACGCAGTATTTT.

J is TRBJ2-7 and V is TRBV6-5; D is perhaps TRBD2 (6 bases). The CDR3 contains 14 residues. The V end lost 5 bases, the J end lost 7 bases, and 18 bases lay between the germline ends. Germline CDR1 and CDR2: MNHEY and SVGAGI. DNA of the CDR3: TGTGCCAGCAGTCCCCCGGGACTTTTGGGTGAGCAGTACTTC. This sequence encodes CASSPPGLLGEQYF.

The chain has TRBV21-1 and TRBJ2-7; the DNA was not compared with TRBD2, the D call given in the table. TRBV21-1 is shown as a pseudogene. The CDR3 totals 14 residues. DNA of the CDR3: TGTGCCAGCAGCAAAGAGGGAGGGTCCTACGAGCAGTACTTC. It is translated as CASSKEGGSYEQYF.

This chain links TRBV5-1 with TRBJ2-5; the D gene is possibly TRBD2 (5 bases). The germline V and J ends were trimmed by 6 bases and 7 bases, with 16 bases remaining between them. The CDR3 is made up of 13 amino acids. Germline-derived CDR1 and CDR2 are SGHRS and YFSETQ. The DNA for the CDR3 is TGCGCCAGCACCGACGGGGTTAAGGGGACCCAGTACTTC. This translates into CASTDGVKGTQYF.

This chain uses TRBV28 with TRBJ2-7; 15 nucleotides align to TRBD2. The germline CDR1 and CDR2 sequences are MDHEN and SYDVKM. Trimming took 4 bases from V and 1 from J; bases not matched to a gene: 8. The CDR3 extends over 18 amino acids. CDR3 DNA: TGTGCCAGCAGTTGGTCCGGACTAGCGGGAGGGTGGTCCTACGAGCAGTACTTC. Translation: CASSWSGLAGGWSYEQYF.

V and J are TRBV7-2 and TRBJ1-1; weak D call: TRBD1 (5 bases). V dropped 5 bases and J dropped 1 base, with 8 bases sitting between them. This CDR3 region has 13 residues. From germline, CDR1 is SGHTA and CDR2 FQGNSA. CDR3 in DNA: TGTGCCAGCAGCGGACAACGGAACACTGAAGCTTTCTTT. Encoded protein: CASSGQRNTEAFF.

The chain combines TRBV5-4 with TRBJ2-5; TRBD2 matches 7 bases. J lost 3 bases, V lost 4 bases, and 6 bases had no gene match. The CDR3 has 14 residues. Germline CDR1 reads SGHNT; CDR2 reads YYREEE (reference sequence). CDR3 bases: TGTGCCAGCAGCCCCCAAGCGGGAAAAGAGACCCAGTACTTC. The encoded protein is CASSPQAGKETQYF.

The chain combines TRBV6-5 with TRBJ1-3; 8 nucleotides line up with TRBD1. Germline V CDR1 and CDR2: MNHEY, SVGAGI. Trimming cost V 6 bases and J 0 bases; bases outside gene matches: 4. The CDR3 sequence is 15 residues long. This CDR3 is CASRNTGGSGNTIYF. CDR3 nucleotides: TGTGCCAGCAGGAACACAGGGGGCTCTGGAAACACCATATATTTT.

The DNA of the CDR3 is TGTGCCAGCAGCTTAGTGGTTACCGGGGAGCTGTTTTTT. This codes for CASSLVVTGELFF. This sequence joins TRBV11-3 and TRBJ2-2; D gene unclear. The V end lost 1 base, the J end lost 5 bases, and 5 bases lay between the germline ends. The CDR3 has 13 amino acids. The germline V gene has CDR1 SGHNT and CDR2 YENEEA.

This clone was counted a single time. The gene calls are TRBV30 and TRBJ2-5; D perhaps matches TRBD1 (5 bases). This CDR3 comprises 11 residues. Germline CDR1 and CDR2: GTSNPN and SVGIG (reference sequence). V was cut by 7 bases and J by 2 bases, with 8 bases left in between. The DNA of the CDR3 is TGTGCCTTCCGACAGCAAGAGACCCAGTACTTC. This gives the protein CAFRQQETQYF.

The sample holds one count of this clone. V and J are TRBV4-2 and TRBJ2-2, with unresolved D. V was shortened by 2 bases and J by 2 bases, with 3 bases between the two germline ends. The CDR3 totals 13 residues. Germline V CDR1 and CDR2: LGHNA, YNFKEQ. The CDR3 bases are TGTGCCAGCAGCCAATTTAACACCGGGGAGCTGTTTTTT. This translates into CASSQFNTGELFF.

The chain uses TRBV5-1 and TRBJ2-5, with TRBD1 as a possible D gene (6 bases). The ends were cut back, 2 bases at V and 2 bases at J, with 28 bases in the middle. Germline V gene data show CDR1 as SGHRS and CDR2 as YFSETQ. The CDR3 loop spans 20 amino acids. The chain's CDR3 is CASSFPIQLESGTQQETQYF. In nucleotides, the CDR3 is TGCGCCAGCAGCTTCCCTATACAACTCGAATCCGGGACACAGCAAGAGACCCAGTACTTC.

The sample holds one count of this clone. The V and J genes are TRBV9 and TRBJ2-1; TRBD2 matches 9 bases. Losses at the gene ends were 3 bases for V and 4 bases for J; bases not matched to a gene: 5. The CDR3 is 15 amino acids. Germline V gene data show CDR1 as SGDLS and CDR2 as YYNGEE. The chain's CDR3 is CASSGLAAGYNEQFF. The CDR3 nucleotides are TGTGCCAGCAGCGGACTAGCGGCCGGGTACAATGAGCAGTTCTTC.

This clone appeared a single time. The genes are TRBV7-2 and TRBJ2-2, with 7 bases fitting TRBD1. The V gene's germline CDR1 is SGHTA and CDR2 FQGNSA. The CDR3 runs 14 residues. The V and J ends lost 6 bases and 6 bases, in that order; junction bases with no gene match: 7. CDR3 in DNA: TGTGCCAGCAGGGTAGAGGGGGCGCCCGGGGAGCTGTTTTTT. Protein sequence: CASRVEGAPGELFF.

V usage is TRBV11-3 and J usage is TRBJ2-3; D is perhaps TRBD1 or TRBD2 (5 bases each). Trimming stripped 3 bases from V and 5 bases from J, with 9 bases between. CDR3 length: 13 amino acids. Germline CDR1 and CDR2: SGHNT and YENEEA. CDR3 sequence: CASSFAGGDTQYF. In DNA, the CDR3 is TGTGCCAGCAGCTTCGCTGGGGGAGATACGCAGTATTTT.

This clone was found once. J is TRBJ1-3 and V is TRBV27; D remains ambiguous. Between the trimmed V and J ends, which lost 8 bases and 0 bases, there was a span of 11 bases. CDR1 is MNHEY and CDR2 is SMNVEV in the germline V gene (reference sequence). The CDR3 contains 14 residues. CDR3 amino acids: CASAPRGSGNTIYF. The CDR3 DNA reads TGTGCCAGCGCCCCCCGGGGCTCTGGAAACACCATATATTTT.

This chain uses TRBV5-1 with TRBJ2-3, with a tentative D call TRBD1 (6 bases). Per the germline V gene, CDR1 is SGHRS and CDR2 is YFSETQ. The CDR3 runs to 14 residues. The V end lost 4 bases, the J end lost 2 bases, and 11 bases lay between the germline ends. In DNA form, the CDR3 reads TGCGCCAGCAGCACTCAGGGGAACACAGATACGCAGTATTTT. Translation gives CASSTQGNTDTQYF.

The chain recombines TRBV5-1 with TRBJ2-5; maybe TRBD2 (6 bases). The CDR3 is made up of 12 amino acids. Germline loops: CDR1 SGHRS, CDR2 YFSETQ. Trimming removed 10 bases at V and 5 bases at J, with 15 bases between. In DNA, the CDR3 is TGCGCCGCAGGAGGGACGCCCGAGACCCAGTACTTC. Its protein is CAAGGTPETQYF.

This clone was found once. The sample carries other DNA sequences with the same CDR3. This chain links TRBV5-1 with TRBJ2-5, with 7 bases fitting TRBD1. Germline loops: CDR1 SGHRS, CDR2 YFSETQ. V shed 2 bases and J 3 bases; nucleotides not matched to a gene: 4. The CDR3 totals 14 residues. The CDR3 sequence is CASSFGTGEETQYF. The CDR3 nucleotides read TGCGCCAGCAGCTTTGGTACAGGGGAAGAGACCCAGTACTTC.

This clone was detected only once. The CDR3 DNA reads TGCGCCAGCAGCTTCTTTTTAGCGGGGAAAGATACGCAGTATTTT. This encodes CASSFFLAGKDTQYF. This chain connects TRBV5-1 to TRBJ2-3, with TRBD2 matching over 8 bases. This CDR3 contains 15 residues. V trimming: 2 bases; J trimming: 5 bases; junction bases outside the gene matches: 7. The V gene's germline CDR1 is SGHRS and CDR2 YFSETQ.

The chain carries TRBV11-2 and TRBJ2-3; TRBD2 agrees at 10 bases. J lost 1 base, V lost 8 bases, and 3 bases had no gene match. CDR1 is SGHAT, CDR2 FQNNGV, per germline. CDR3 size: 14 residues. The CDR3: CASAGTSGTDTQYF. The CDR3, as DNA: TGTGCCAGCGCCGGGACTAGCGGCACAGATACGCAGTATTTT.

V and J are TRBV28 and TRBJ1-1; D unresolved. The CDR3 is made up of 13 amino acids. Trimming stripped 8 bases from V and 1 base from J, with 11 bases between. Looked up from germline, CDR1 is MDHEN and CDR2 is SYDVKM. The CDR3, as DNA: TGTGCCAGCTCGTGGACTACGAACACTGAAGCTTTCTTT. It is translated as CASSWTTNTEAFF. The whole variable domain, filled in from reference TRBV28 and TRBJ1-1, reads DVKVTQSSRYLVKRTGEKVFLECVQDMDHENMFWYRQDPGLGLRLIYFSYDVKMKEKGDIPEGYSVSREKKERFSLILESASTNQTSMYLCASSWTTNTEAFFGQGTRLTVV.

The J gene is TRBJ2-2, the V gene TRBV5-1, with 11 positions matching TRBD2. From germline, CDR1 is SGHRS and CDR2 YFSETQ. Trimming cost V 4 bases and J 5 bases; bases outside gene matches: 7. The CDR3 covers 16 residues. The CDR3 sequence: CASSPGTSGPTGELFF. CDR3 sequence (DNA): TGCGCCAGCAGCCCTGGGACTAGCGGACCTACCGGGGAGCTGTTTTTT. The full variable domain, its missing parts supplied by reference TRBV5-1 and TRBJ2-2, is KAGVTQTPRYLIKTRGQQVTLSCSPISGHRSVSWYQQTPGQGLQFLFEYFSETQRNKGNFPGRFSGRQFSNSRSEMNVSTLELGDSALYLCASSPGTSGPTGELFFGEGSRLTVL.

The sample holds a few counts of this clone. The rearrangement joins TRBV6-1 to TRBJ1-5; 9 nucleotides agree with TRBD1. There are 13 residues in the CDR3. V was clipped by 6 bases and J by 6 bases; unmatched bases: 3. CDR1 MNHNS and CDR2 SASEGT come from the germline V gene. The CDR3 bases are TGTGCCAGCAGGAGACAGGGGGGTCAGCCCCAGCATTTT. Protein product: CASRRQGGQPQHF.

Here the CDR3 DNA reads TGTGCCAGCAGTGATTTTGAAAAACTGTTTTTT. Protein product: CASSDFEKLFF. The chain links TRBV25-1 to TRBJ1-4; D uncertain. The length of the CDR3 is 11 residues. Germline V gives CDR1 MGHDK, CDR2 SYGVNS. V was cut by 3 bases and J by 7 bases, with 3 bases left in between.